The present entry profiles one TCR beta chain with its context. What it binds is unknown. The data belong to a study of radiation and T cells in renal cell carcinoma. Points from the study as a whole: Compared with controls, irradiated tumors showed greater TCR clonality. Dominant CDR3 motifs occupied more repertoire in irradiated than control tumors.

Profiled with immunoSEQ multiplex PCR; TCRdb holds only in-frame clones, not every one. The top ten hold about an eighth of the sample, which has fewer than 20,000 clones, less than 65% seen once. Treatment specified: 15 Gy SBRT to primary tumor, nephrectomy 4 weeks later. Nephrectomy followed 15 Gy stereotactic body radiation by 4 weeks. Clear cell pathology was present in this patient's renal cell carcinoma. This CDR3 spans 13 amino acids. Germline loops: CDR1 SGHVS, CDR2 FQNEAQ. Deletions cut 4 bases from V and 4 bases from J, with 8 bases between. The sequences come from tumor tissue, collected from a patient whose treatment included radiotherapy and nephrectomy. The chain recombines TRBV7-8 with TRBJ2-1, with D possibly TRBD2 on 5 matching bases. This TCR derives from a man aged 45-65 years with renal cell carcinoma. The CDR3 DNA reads TGTGCCAGCAGCTCCACTAGGTACAATGAGCAGTTCTTC. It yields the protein CASSSTRYNEQFF.